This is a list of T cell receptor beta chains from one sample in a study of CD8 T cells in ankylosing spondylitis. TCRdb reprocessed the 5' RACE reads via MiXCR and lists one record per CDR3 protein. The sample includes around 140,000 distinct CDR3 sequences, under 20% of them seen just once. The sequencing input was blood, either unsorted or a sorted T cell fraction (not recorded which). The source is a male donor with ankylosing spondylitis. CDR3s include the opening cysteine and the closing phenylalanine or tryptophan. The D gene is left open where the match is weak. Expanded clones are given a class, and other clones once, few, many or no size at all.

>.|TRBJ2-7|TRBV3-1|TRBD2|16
TGTGCCAGCAGCCCTGGACTAGCGGGATTATCGTACGAGCAGTACTTC
CASSPGLAGLSYEQYF
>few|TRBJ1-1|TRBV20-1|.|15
TGCAGTGCTAGGCCCCCTGGGGGGCCTAACACTGAAGCTTTCTTT
CSARPPGGPNTEAFF
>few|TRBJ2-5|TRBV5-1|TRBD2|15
TGCGCCAGCAGCTCCGGACTAGTAAAGCAAGAGACCCAGTACTTC
CASSSGLVKQETQYF
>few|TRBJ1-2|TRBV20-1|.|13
TGCAGTGCTAGGGGGCCGTCGGGCTATGGCTACACCTTC
CSARGPSGYGYTF
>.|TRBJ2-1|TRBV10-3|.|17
TGTGCCATCAGTGCCGGTTGGGGCGGGACCTCCTACAATGAGCAGTTCTTC
CAISAGWGGTSYNEQFF
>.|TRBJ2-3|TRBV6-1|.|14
TGTGCCAGTGCACTAGTCTCTAGCACAGATACACAGTATTTT
CASALVSSTDTQYF
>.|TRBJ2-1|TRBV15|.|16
TGTGCCACCATGGTCCAGGGGCTAACCCTAGGGCATGAGCAGTTCTTC
CATMVQGLTLGHEQFF
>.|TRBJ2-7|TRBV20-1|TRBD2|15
TGCAGTGCTAGAGATCTACTAGCGGAGAACTACGAGCAGTACTTC
CSARDLLAENYEQYF
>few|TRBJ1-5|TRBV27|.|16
TGTGCCAGCAGTTTATCTTGGGAAAATAGCAATCAGCCCCAGCATTTT
CASSLSWENSNQPQHF
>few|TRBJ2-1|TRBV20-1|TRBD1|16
TGCAGTGCTAGCGCCCGGGACAGGGAGAGGTACAATGAGCAGTTCTTC
CSASARDRERYNEQFF
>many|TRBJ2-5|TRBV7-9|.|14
TGTGCCAGCAGCTTAGTTCTGGGACAAGAGACCCAGTACTTC
CASSLVLGQETQYF
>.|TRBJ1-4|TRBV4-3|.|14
TGCGCCAGCAGTCCAATCGGGGGAAATGAAAAACTGTTTTTT
CASSPIGGNEKLFF
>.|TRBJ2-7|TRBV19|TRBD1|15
TGTGCCAGTAGACCGACAGGGGTCCATTCCTACGAGCAGTACTTC
CASRPTGVHSYEQYF
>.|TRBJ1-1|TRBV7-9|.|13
TGTGCCAGCAGCCCCCGACACAACACTGAAGCTTTCTTT
CASSPRHNTEAFF
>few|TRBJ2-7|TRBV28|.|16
TGTGCCAGCAGCTCCGTGGGCAGGAGGGACCTCTCCGAGCAGTACTTC
CASSSVGRRDLSEQYF
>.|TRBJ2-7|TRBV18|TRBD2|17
TGTGCCAGCTCACCACCGCTTCTGGGACTAGGCTCGAACGAGCAGTACTTC
CASSPPLLGLGSNEQYF
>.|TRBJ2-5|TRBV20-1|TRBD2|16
TGCAGTGCTAGTTCCCATCTAGCGGGAGCCCAAGAGACCCAGTACTTC
CSASSHLAGAQETQYF
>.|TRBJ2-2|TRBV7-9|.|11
TGTGCCAGCAGCCCGCGAGGAGGCCTGTTTTTT
CASSPRGGLFF
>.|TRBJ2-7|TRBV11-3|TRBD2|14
TGTGCCAGCAGCTTATCTAGCGGGACCTACGAGCAGTACTTC
CASSLSSGTYEQYF
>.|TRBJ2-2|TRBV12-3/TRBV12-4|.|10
TGTGCCAGCAGTTCTGGGGAGCTGTTTTTT
CASSSGELFF
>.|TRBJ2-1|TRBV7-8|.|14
TGTGCCAGCAGCTACCGTTTGGGGGTAGATGAGCAGTTCTTC
CASSYRLGVDEQFF
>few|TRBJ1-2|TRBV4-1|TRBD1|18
TGCGCCAGCAGCCGGGTGACAGGGGGACATCCGGCTAACTATGGCTACACCTTC
CASSRVTGGHPANYGYTF
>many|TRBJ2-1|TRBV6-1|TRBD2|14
TGTGCCAGCAGACAACTAGCGGGAGACAATGAGCAGTTCTTC
CASRQLAGDNEQFF
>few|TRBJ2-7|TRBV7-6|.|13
TGTGCCAGCAGCTTAGGAGGGGATGGGGAGCAGTACTTC
CASSLGGDGEQYF
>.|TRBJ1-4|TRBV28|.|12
TGTGCCAGCAGCCCCCCAGTTGAAAAACTGTTTTTT
CASSPPVEKLFF
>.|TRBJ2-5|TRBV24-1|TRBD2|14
TGTGCCACCAGTGGGGGGGGGGGCCAAGAGACCCAGTACTTC
CATSGGGGQETQYF
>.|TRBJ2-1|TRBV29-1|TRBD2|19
TGCAGCGTTGAAGATCAGGGGTGGGAGCGGGAGGGCTGGTACAATGAGCAGTTCTTC
CSVEDQGWEREGWYNEQFF
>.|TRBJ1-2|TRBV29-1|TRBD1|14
TGCAGCGTTGAAGAGGACAGGGCGATCTATGGCTACACCTTC
CSVEEDRAIYGYTF
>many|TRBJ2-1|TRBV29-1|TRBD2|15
TGCAGCGTCCGACTAGCCCGGAGGACCTACAATGAGCAGTTCTTC
CSVRLARRTYNEQFF
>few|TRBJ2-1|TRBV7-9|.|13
TGTGCCAGCAGCTTAGATGAGCGTGATGAGCAGTTCTTC
CASSLDERDEQFF
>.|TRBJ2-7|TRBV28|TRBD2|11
TGTGCCAGCAGCATAAGCGGGAGGGCCTACTTC
CASSISGRAYF
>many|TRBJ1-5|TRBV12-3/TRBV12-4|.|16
TGTGCCAGCAGTTTACCGGACCCGATGAGAGGTCAGCCCCAGCATTTT
CASSLPDPMRGQPQHF
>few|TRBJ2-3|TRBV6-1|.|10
TGTGCCAGCAGTGCAAATACGCAGTATTTT
CASSANTQYF
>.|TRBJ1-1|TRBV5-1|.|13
TGCGCCAGCACGATGGGAGAGGGCACTGAAGCTTTCTTT
CASTMGEGTEAFF
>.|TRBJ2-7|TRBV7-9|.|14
TGTGCCAGCAGCTCCCGGACCCCCGCCTACGAGCAGTACTTC
CASSSRTPAYEQYF
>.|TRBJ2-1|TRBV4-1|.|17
TGCGCCAGCAGCCACACTATTACAGGGAGGTTCGACAATGAGCAGTTCTTC
CASSHTITGRFDNEQFF
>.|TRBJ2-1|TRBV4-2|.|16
TGTGCCAGCAGCCAACCACTAGTAAACTCCTACAATGAGCAGTTCTTC
CASSQPLVNSYNEQFF
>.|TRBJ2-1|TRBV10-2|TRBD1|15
TGCGCCAGCAGTTTGGACAGGGCGTTGGACAATGAGCAGTTCTTC
CASSLDRALDNEQFF
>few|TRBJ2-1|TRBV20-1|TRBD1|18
TGCAGTGCTAGAGATTGGAAGGCAGGGGGAGAGGCTTACAATGAGCAGTTCTTC
CSARDWKAGGEAYNEQFF
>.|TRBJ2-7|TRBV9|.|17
TGTGCCAGCAGCGTAGCCTCCGGGACAAGGAGCTCCTACGAGCAGTACTTC
CASSVASGTRSSYEQYF
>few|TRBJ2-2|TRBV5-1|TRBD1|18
TGCGCCAGCAGCTCCGGACAGGGGTTTATGTCGAACACCGGGGAGCTGTTTTTT
CASSSGQGFMSNTGELFF
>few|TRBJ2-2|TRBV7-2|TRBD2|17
TGTGCCAGCAGCTTAGTGGCGGGAGGGCCGGACACCGGGGAGCTGTTTTTT
CASSLVAGGPDTGELFF
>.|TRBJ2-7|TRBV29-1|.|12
TGCAGCGTAGCCCCCGGGACTTACGAGCAGTACTTC
CSVAPGTYEQYF
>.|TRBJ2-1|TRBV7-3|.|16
TGTGCCAGCAGCGCCAACTCGGGGGTCTCCTACAATGAGCAGTTCTTC
CASSANSGVSYNEQFF
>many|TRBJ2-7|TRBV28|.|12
TGTGCCAGCAGTTTAGATAGATCCGAGCAGTACTTC
CASSLDRSEQYF
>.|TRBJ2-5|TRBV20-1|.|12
TGCAGTGGGGACTTAAGACAAGAGACCCAGTACTTC
CSGDLRQETQYF
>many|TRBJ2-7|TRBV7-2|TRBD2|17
TGTGCCAGCAGCTTATCCCAACTAGCGGGAGTCTCCTACGAGCAGTACTTC
CASSLSQLAGVSYEQYF
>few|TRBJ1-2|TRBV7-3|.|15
TGTGCCAGCAGCCCCAACGCTGGGGAACTCTATGGCTACACCTTC
CASSPNAGELYGYTF
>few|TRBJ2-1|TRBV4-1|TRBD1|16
TGCGCCAGCAGCCCCAGACAGGGGGGCCCCCCGAATGAGCAGTTCTTC
CASSPRQGGPPNEQFF
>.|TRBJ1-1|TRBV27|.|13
TGTGCCAGCAGTTTGGGTGTTCACACTGAAGCTTTCTTT
CASSLGVHTEAFF
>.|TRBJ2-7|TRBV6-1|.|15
TGTGCCAGCAGCGCACTGCCGCAGGGTCCCCGGAGGCAGTACTTC
CASSALPQGPRRQYF
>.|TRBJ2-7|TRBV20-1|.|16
TGCAGTGCTAAAGCCAAACGGACACCCCCCCTCTACGAGCAGTACTTC
CSAKAKRTPPLYEQYF
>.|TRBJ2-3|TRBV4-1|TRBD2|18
TGCGCCAGCAGGACAATGCAGGGACTAGCGTATCCCACAGATACGCAGTATTTT
CASRTMQGLAYPTDTQYF
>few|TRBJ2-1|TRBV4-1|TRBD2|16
TGCGCCAGCAGCCAAGAGGGTAGCGGGAGTGTCTATGAGCAGTTCTTC
CASSQEGSGSVYEQFF
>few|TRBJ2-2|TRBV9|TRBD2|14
TGTGCCAGCAGCGTAACTAGCGGAACCGGGGAGCTGTTTTTT
CASSVTSGTGELFF
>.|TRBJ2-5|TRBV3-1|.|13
TGTGCCAGCAGTGACCGCTTGGGAGAGACCCAGTACTTC
CASSDRLGETQYF
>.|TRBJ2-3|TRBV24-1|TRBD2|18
TGTGCCACCAGTGATTTGCTGGGGACTAGCGGGAGGACAGATACGCAGTATTTT
CATSDLLGTSGRTDTQYF